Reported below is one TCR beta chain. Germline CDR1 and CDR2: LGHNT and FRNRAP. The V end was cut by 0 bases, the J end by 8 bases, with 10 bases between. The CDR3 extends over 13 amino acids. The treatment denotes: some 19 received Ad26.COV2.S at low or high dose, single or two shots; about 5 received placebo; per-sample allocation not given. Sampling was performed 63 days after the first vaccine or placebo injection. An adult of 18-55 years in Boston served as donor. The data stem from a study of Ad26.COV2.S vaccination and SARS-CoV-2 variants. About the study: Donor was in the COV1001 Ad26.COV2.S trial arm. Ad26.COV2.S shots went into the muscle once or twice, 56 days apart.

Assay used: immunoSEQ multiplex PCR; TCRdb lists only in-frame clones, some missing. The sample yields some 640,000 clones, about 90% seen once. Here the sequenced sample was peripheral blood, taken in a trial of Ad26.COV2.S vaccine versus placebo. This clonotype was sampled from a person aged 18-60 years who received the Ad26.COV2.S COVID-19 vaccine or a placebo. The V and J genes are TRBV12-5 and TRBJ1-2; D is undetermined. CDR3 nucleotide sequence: TGTGCTAGTGGTTTGGTACTGGGCGCAGGCTACACCTTC. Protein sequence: CASGLVLGAGYTF.